This T cell receptor (beta chain) was identified in a study of radiotherapy plus CTLA-4 blockade in lung cancer listed by TCRdb under 2018. Regarding the study in general: Among the enrolled patients, around 19% had an objective response, and 31% reached disease control. What the work shows at the level of the full study, not this receptor alone: The strongest predictors of response were reported to be early dynamic shifts in blood T cell clones along with a rise in serum interferon-beta following radiation. After treatment with radiotherapy and ipilimumab, TCR clones that came from tumors expanded in the peripheral blood.

The study evaluated CTLA-4 blockade (ipilimumab) given together with focal radiation therapy in patients who had chemo-refractory metastatic non-small-cell lung cancer. A note on this clone: It lacks a known antigen. No quality values exist for individual bases; no much larger clone is one base distant.

From the germline V gene (reference sequence), CDR1 is MNHNY and CDR2 is SVGAGI. Germline trimming amounts to 2 bases on V and 6 bases on J, with 9 as the count of junction bases outside the gene matches. The CDR3 goes from the cysteine to the phenylalanine over 16 residues. Only the CDR3 portion is preserved as DNA: 48 bases, with reading frame beginning at the first base. Libraries were prepared through the immunoSEQ multiplex PCR assay. TCRdb mirrors the immuneACCESS table, restricted to in-frame sequences. Some clones are absent from its copies; in checked studies, under half trace to an unresolved V gene, and the reason for the others is unknown. In this sample the table shows 40,000 to 60,000 clones, roughly four fifths of which occur a single time. Of the sample, 2.5% to 4% falls within the top ten clones.

This receptor chain uses TRBV6-6 and TRBJ2-1; 8 of the junction bases match TRBD2. This TCR derives from a human donor with non-small cell lung cancer who had stable disease on radiotherapy plus ipilimumab. The starting material was peripheral blood, obtained from a patient treated with radiotherapy plus ipilimumab. The CDR3 region reads CASSYVLAVRSNEQFF. Read as DNA, the sequence is TGTGCCAGCAGTTACGTACTAGCGGTACGCAGCAATGAGCAGTTCTTC.